A single T cell receptor beta chain is shown here with its context. Its antigen is unknown. No much larger clone is present one base from it, and per-base qualities are unavailable. Relative to germline, V is missing 2 bases and J is missing 5 bases, with 5 bases of the junction outside any gene match. The CDR3 holds 15 amino acids from the cysteine to the phenylalanine. Solely the CDR3 DNA is kept, with 45 bases framed from the first base. CDR1 and CDR2 were assigned from the germline V gene (reference sequence) as LGHDT and YNNKEL. Peripheral blood CD8+ and CD4+ T cells from healthy donors, Susac syndrome patients and multiple sclerosis patients were profiled using high-throughput TCR beta sequencing. Healthy donors were age- and sex-matched controls. Bulk CD8+ and CD4+ T cells were purified magnetically by negative isolation, whereas CD8+ TEMRA cells were enriched by FACS. Blood was collected in EDTA tubes and processed within 24 hours, with PBMCs isolated through density gradient centrifugation. PBMCs intended for TCR sequencing were frozen in liquid nitrogen and were later thawed in a 37 degrees C water bath. A purity of at least 90% was achieved for sorted or isolated CD4+, CD8+ and CD8+ TEMRA cells.

The data are from a study of CD8 T cells in Susac syndrome (dated by TCRdb to the late 2010s). Background for the entire study: Repertoire sequencing was used to test whether CD8+ T cell activation and differentiation in Susac syndrome was antigen driven.

Overall study results and their limits: The number of individuals in the TCR sequencing and HLA analysis was acknowledged as relatively small.

RNA was extracted using the RNeasy kit, and about 0.5 to 1 ug of the RNA was reverse transcribed with random hexamers. The immunoSEQ multiplex PCR assay, covering 54 Vbeta and 13 Jbeta segments, was used to amplify TCR beta CDR3 regions. Bias from PCR amplification was corrected by using a synthetic template baseline for primer optimization and for computational correction. On the study's bioinformatics: Reads were annotated to V, D and J genes according to IMGT and were analyzed with immunoSEQ Analyzer, with only productive sequences retained. Clonality was computed as one minus Shannon entropy normalized by log2 of the number of productive unique sequences. Public and private clones were assessed among the 100 most prevalent clones of each patient and control. Clones were defined as Susac-specific if absent from the healthy and MS cohorts, from 1052 published viral clones and from other ImmuneACCESS disease sequences. TCRdb trimmed public reads at Q25 via fastp, called clones via MiXCR and kept in-frame beta chains. Records with the same CDR3 protein are collapsed into one entry carrying the most frequent genes and DNA. The V and J calls were determined by TCRdb, not by the authors. This sample lists 100,000 to 150,000 distinct CDR3 sequences; about 93% were detected once. The ten largest make up over 0.065% of the sample.

The sample consisted of CD4+ T cells from PBMCs. This chain is built from TRBV3-1 and TRBJ2-2; the central 7 bases match TRBD2. The sequence was obtained from a human donor in good health. The CDR3 reads as follows: CASSQQTSLTGELFF. The nucleotide sequence is given as TGTGCCAGCAGCCAACAGACTAGCCTAACCGGGGAGCTGTTTTTT.